Below, 20 T cell receptor beta chains from the same sample are listed, as sequenced in a study of blood T cell repertoires in COVID-19. TCRdb's copy holds only in-frame clones and misses some; the assay was immunoSEQ multiplex PCR. The data hold 250,000 to 350,000 clones, with over 75% observed a single time. The sample was PBMCs or T cells enriched from blood (not recorded which). The receptors derive from a woman aged 25 to 39 who had recovered from COVID-19.

The rearrangement links TRBV6-2 or TRBV6-3 to TRBJ2-2; 9 bases are a match to TRBD1. V dropped 4 bases and J dropped 5; count of bases not matched to a gene: 8. CDR1 is MNHEY and CDR2 is SVGEGT in the germline V gene. The CDR3 loop spans 16 amino acids. The DNA of the CDR3 is TGTGCCAGCAGTTGGCCGGACAGGGGACTAACCGGGGAGCTGTTTTTT. Translation: CASSWPDRGLTGELFF.

The rearrangement uses TRBV5-1 and TRBJ1-2, with 8 bases that match TRBD1. V was pared by 0 bases and J by 7 bases, with 5 bases of the junction left unmatched. In germline, CDR1 is SGHRS, CDR2 YFSETQ. The CDR3 length is 14 residues. CDR3 DNA sequence: TGCGCCAGCAGCTTGGAGGCGACAGGGGTTGGCTACACCTTC. Protein: CASSLEATGVGYTF. Filled out from reference TRBV5-1 and TRBJ1-2, the complete variable domain reads KAGVTQTPRYLIKTRGQQVTLSCSPISGHRSVSWYQQTPGQGLQFLFEYFSETQRNKGNFPGRFSGRQFSNSRSEMNVSTLELGDSALYLCASSLEATGVGYTFGSGTRLTVV.

The chain employs TRBV4-1 and TRBJ1-5, with unresolved D. The CDR3 runs 13 residues. Germline loops: CDR1 MGHRA, CDR2 YSYEKL. The ends were cut back, 0 bases at V and 5 bases at J, with 5 bases in the middle. CDR3 in DNA: TGCGCCAGCAGCCAAGATTCCTATCAGCCCCAGCATTTT. Its translation: CASSQDSYQPQHF.

The J gene is TRBJ1-1, the V gene TRBV10-3; maybe TRBD1 (5 bases). The CDR3 is made up of 12 amino acids. CDR1 is ENHRY, CDR2 SYGVKD, per germline. Trimming left V 8 bases short and J 5 bases short, with 12 bases between. The DNA of the CDR3 is TGTGCCATCCGAAGGGAGGGGACTGAAGCTTTCTTT. Protein: CAIRREGTEAFF.

V gene TRBV6-1 combines with J gene TRBJ1-2; a weak D match, TRBD1 (5 bases). The V gene lost 5 bases and the J gene lost 8 bases, with 15 bases spanning the gap. Germline values: CDR1 MNHNS, CDR2 SASEGT. The CDR3 has 13 residues. The CDR3 spells CASSPGTLTGYTF. The CDR3 DNA sequence: TGTGCCAGCAGTCCCGGGACTTTAACGGGCTACACCTTC.

V is TRBV24-1 and J is TRBJ2-1; D ambiguous. V lost 12 bases and J 7 bases, leaving 9 bases between the germline ends. CDR1 is KGHDR and CDR2 is SFDVKD in the germline V gene. The CDR3 covers 10 residues. Here the CDR3 DNA reads TGTGCCTCATTCGAGAATGAGCAGTTCTTC. This gives the protein CASFENEQFF.

The chain employs TRBV5-1 and TRBJ2-2; TRBD1 matches at 10 bases. CDR1 SGHRS and CDR2 YFSETQ come from the germline V gene. CDR3 length: 15 residues. With 5 bases clipped from V and 7 bases from J, the junction kept 8 bases outside the gene matches. CDR3: CASSTGTGVNGELFF. The DNA of the CDR3 is TGCGCCAGCAGTACCGGGACAGGGGTAAACGGGGAGCTGTTTTTT.

A few counts support this clone. The chain employs TRBV5-1 and TRBJ1-6; the D gene is possibly TRBD1 (6 bases). The CDR3 has 16 residues. From germline, CDR1 is SGHRS and CDR2 YFSETQ. V was cut by 4 bases and J by 7 bases, with 18 bases left in between. The CDR3 loop is CASSLTWGTKNSPLHF. CDR3 coding DNA: TGCGCCAGCAGCCTGACCTGGGGGACAAAAAATTCACCCCTCCACTTT.

The count of this clone is one. This chain joins TRBV27 and TRBJ2-7; TRBD2 might be the D (5 bases). The V end was cut by 6 bases, the J end by 3 bases, with 15 bases between. The CDR3 runs 14 residues. Germline values: CDR1 MNHEY, CDR2 SMNVEV (reference sequence). CDR3: CASSSTRDSYEQYF. CDR3 DNA: TGTGCCAGCAGCTCTACCCGGGATAGCTACGAGCAGTACTTC.

The table lists this clone with a few counts. The chain has TRBV19 and TRBJ1-2; D remains unclear. V dropped 0 bases and J dropped 8 bases, with 13 bases sitting between them. The CDR3 extends over 14 amino acids. The germline V gene encodes CDR1 LNHDA and CDR2 SQIVND (reference sequence). For the CDR3, the DNA is TGTGCCAGTAGTATAGATCAAGCCGATGCGGGCTACACCTTC. Translated: CASSIDQADAGYTF.

The chain couples TRBV6-5 to TRBJ1-3, with no clear D. Germline lookup yields CDR1 MNHEY and CDR2 SVGAGI. The V gene lost 2 bases and the J gene lost 0 bases, with 8 bases spanning the gap. The length of the CDR3 is 15 residues. CDR3 amino acids: CASSYELDSGNTIYF. For the CDR3, the DNA is TGTGCCAGCAGTTACGAGCTAGACTCTGGAAACACCATATATTTT.

V and J are TRBV4-1 and TRBJ1-4; no clear D gene. Germline loops: CDR1 MGHRA, CDR2 YSYEKL. The CDR3 covers 15 residues. Trimming left V 1 base short and J 5 bases short, with 11 bases between. The CDR3 bases are TGCGCCAGCAGCCAAGTAACAGTCGAGAATGAAAAACTGTTTTTT. As protein: CASSQVTVENEKLFF.

This sequence joins TRBV27 and TRBJ2-2, with TRBD1 matching 8 bases. Looked up from germline, CDR1 is MNHEY and CDR2 is SMNVEV (reference sequence). Trimming at V came to 3 bases and at J to 3 bases, leaving 6 bases not matched to a gene. The CDR3 sequence is 16 residues long. Here the CDR3 reads CASSLYQGADTGELFF. For the CDR3, the DNA is TGTGCCAGCAGTTTGTACCAGGGGGCGGACACCGGGGAGCTGTTTTTT.

This rearrangement joins TRBV7-2 to TRBJ1-6, with TRBD1 identical over 9 bases. Germline V CDR1 and CDR2: SGHTA, FQGNSA. Trimming cost V 3 bases and J 1 base; bases outside gene matches: 1. CDR3 length: 16 amino acids. The CDR3 reads CASSLDRGSYNSPLHF. The DNA of the CDR3 is TGTGCCAGCAGCTTGGACAGGGGATCCTATAATTCACCCCTCCACTTT.

The chain combines TRBV11-2 with TRBJ1-2; tentative D call: TRBD1 (6 bases). From germline, CDR1 is SGHAT and CDR2 FQNNGV. The CDR3 spans 12 residues. Trimming left V 5 bases short and J 4 bases short, with 8 bases between. The CDR3 protein is CASSNRVYGYTF. The CDR3 nucleotides are TGTGCCAGCAGCAACAGGGTCTATGGCTACACCTTC.

This clone was seen just once. The genes are TRBV18 and TRBJ1-6; 10 bases align to TRBD1. Germline-derived CDR1 and CDR2 are KGHSH and LQKENI. The CDR3 has 14 amino acids. V dropped 6 bases and J dropped 10; count of bases not matched to a gene: 6. CDR3: CASSGGTGDSPLHF. In DNA, the CDR3 is TGTGCCAGCTCGGGCGGGACAGGGGACTCACCCCTCCACTTT.

The chain employs TRBV6-2 or TRBV6-3 and TRBJ1-1, with 10 bases that match TRBD1. CDR3 length: 15 amino acids. Germline loops: CDR1 MNHEY, CDR2 SVGEGT. J lost 5 bases, V lost 4 bases, and 7 bases had no gene match. CDR3 coding DNA: TGTGCCAGCAGTTCCCCAGGACAGGGGGAGACTGAAGCTTTCTTT. Translating gives CASSSPGQGETEAFF.

This clone was picked up a small number of times. The CDR3 bases are TGTGCCAGTAGCTCAACAGGGGGCGGTGAGACCCAGTACTTC. This translates into CASSSTGGGETQYF. V gene TRBV19 combines with J gene TRBJ2-5; 9 bases align to TRBD1. The CDR3 is 14 amino acids. From germline, CDR1 is LNHDA and CDR2 SQIVND (reference sequence). The V and J ends lost 6 bases and 5 bases, in that order; junction bases with no gene match: 7.

The chain has TRBV9 and TRBJ2-7; 7 positions agree with TRBD2. Looked up from germline, CDR1 is SGDLS and CDR2 is YYNGEE. J lost 4 bases, V lost 4 bases, and 11 bases had no gene match. CDR3 size: 15 residues. CDR3 region: CASSPWGGSGYEQYF. For the CDR3, the DNA is TGTGCCAGCAGCCCCTGGGGGGGGTCGGGATACGAGCAGTACTTC.

The chain recombines TRBV5-4 with TRBJ1-6, with 8 bases identical to TRBD1. V gave up 2 bases and J gave up 7 bases; unmatched junction bases: 5. CDR1 and CDR2 (germline): SGHNT, YYREEE (reference sequence). The CDR3 totals 15 residues. CDR3 DNA: TGTGCCAGCAGCTTCCAAGGACAGGGCAATTCACCCCTCCACTTT. This sequence encodes CASSFQGQGNSPLHF.